Shown below are 18 T cell receptor beta chains from a single sample sequenced in a study of early T cells in non-severe SARS-CoV-2 infection (TCRdb year 2021). Libraries were prepared through 5' RACE. Sequencing relied on a NextSeq 500. TCRdb trimmed the raw reads at Q25, called clones with MiXCR and kept productive beta chains. All rows with the same CDR3 protein become a single entry with the most common DNA and genes. The sample contains about 64,000 distinct CDR3 sequences, 10% to 12% of them found a single time. Roughly 3% of the sample comes from the top ten. The sequenced sample was whole blood, obtained at baseline. The receptors shown here come from an adult who was a healthcare worker with PCR-confirmed SARS-CoV-2 infection or an uninfected control (not recorded which).

J is TRBJ1-4 and V is TRBV27; 10 bases line up with TRBD1. The germline CDR1 and CDR2 sequences are MNHEY and SMNVEV (reference sequence). CDR3 length equals 15 residues. Unmatched junction bases numbered 5, after V lost 6 bases and J lost 4 bases. Here the CDR3 reads CASSPDRGNNEKLFF. The DNA for the CDR3 is TGTGCCAGCAGCCCGGACAGGGGGAATAATGAAAAACTGTTTTTT.

There are many counts of this clonotype. The V and J genes are TRBV5-1 and TRBJ2-7; no clear D. From germline, CDR1 is SGHRS and CDR2 YFSETQ. CDR3 size: 14 residues. Trimming removed 1 base from V and 3 bases from J, with 11 bases in between. The CDR3 loop is CASSLSPDIYEQYF. The CDR3 DNA reads as TGCGCCAGCAGCTTGAGCCCAGATATCTACGAGCAGTACTTC.

This clonotype was observed at least ten times. The chain joins TRBV12-3 or TRBV12-4 to TRBJ2-1, with 12 bases matching TRBD1. The CDR3 sequence is 19 residues long. Trimming removed 6 bases from V and 10 bases from J; junction bases left unmatched: 22. CDR3 in amino acids: CASSPDSWGTGGLTGEQFF. The CDR3 DNA reads as TGTGCCAGCAGCCCAGACTCATGGGGGACAGGGGGCCTCACTGGGGAGCAGTTCTTC.

Written as DNA, the CDR3 is TGTGCCAGCAGCTCACAGACTAGCGGGGGGGCCTATACGCAGTATTTT. This codes for CASSSQTSGGAYTQYF. This chain joins TRBV11-2 and TRBJ2-3, with 14 bases aligning to TRBD2. Germline values: CDR1 SGHAT, CDR2 FQNNGV. The CDR3 totals 16 residues. V was pared by 4 bases and J by 7 bases, with 7 bases of the junction left unmatched.

There are many counts of this clonotype. V usage is TRBV5-1 and J usage is TRBJ1-6; D gene ambiguous. The CDR3 has 14 residues. V lost 5 bases and J 2 bases, leaving 8 bases between the germline ends. Germline assignment: CDR1 SGHRS and CDR2 YFSETQ. The CDR3 reads CASREGTYNSPLHF. The CDR3 DNA follows: TGCGCCAGCAGGGAGGGTACCTATAATTCACCCCTCCACTTT. Full variable domain (outside the CDR3, taken from reference TRBV5-1 and TRBJ1-6): KAGVTQTPRYLIKTRGQQVTLSCSPISGHRSVSWYQQTPGQGLQFLFEYFSETQRNKGNFPGRFSGRQFSNSRSEMNVSTLELGDSALYLCASREGTYNSPLHFGNGTRLTVT.

This clonotype has more than one count but fewer than ten. This chain connects TRBV5-1 to TRBJ1-2; possible D gene TRBD1, 5 bases. V was shortened by 4 bases and J by 4 bases, with 11 bases between the two germline ends. CDR1 and CDR2 (germline): SGHRS, YFSETQ. The CDR3 is 13 amino acids. CDR3 nucleotides: TGCGCCAGCAGCCCGGGACGGAGCTATGGCTACACCTTC. Its translation is CASSPGRSYGYTF.

This clonotype was recorded a few times. This chain uses TRBV25-1 with TRBJ1-2; no firm D call. CDR3 length: 14 amino acids. The ends were cut back, 4 bases at V and 4 bases at J, with 13 bases in the middle. Germline V gives CDR1 MGHDK, CDR2 SYGVNS. The DNA for the CDR3 is TGTGCCAGCAGTGTCAGTCCACAACTCTATGGCTACACCTTC. Translation gives CASSVSPQLYGYTF.

This chain uses TRBV12-3 or TRBV12-4 with TRBJ1-2; no clear D. Trimming left V 3 bases short and J 3 bases short, with 8 bases between. The CDR3 runs to 13 residues. Here the CDR3 DNA reads TGTGCCAGCAGTTTTCACGGGGACTATGGCTACACCTTC. Its protein product is CASSFHGDYGYTF.

This clonotype appeared a few times. The chain uses TRBV28 and TRBJ1-1; 7 positions match TRBD1. From germline, CDR1 is MDHEN and CDR2 SYDVKM. CDR3 length: 15 amino acids. The V segment lost 8 bases and the J segment 1 base; nucleotides outside the gene matches: 10. CDR3 nucleotides: TGTGCCAGCGGGAGACAGGGACCCGGGAACACTGAAGCTTTCTTT. This codes for CASGRQGPGNTEAFF. Variable domain in full (rest from reference TRBV28 and TRBJ1-1): DVKVTQSSRYLVKRTGEKVFLECVQDMDHENMFWYRQDPGLGLRLIYFSYDVKMKEKGDIPEGYSVSREKKERFSLILESASTNQTSMYLCASGRQGPGNTEAFFGQGTRLTVV.

This clonotype was detected only a few times. This chain links TRBV6-1 with TRBJ1-2; D remains unclear. Germline V gives CDR1 MNHNS, CDR2 SASEGT. The CDR3 spans 12 residues. Between the trimmed V and J ends, which lost 2 bases and 4 bases, there was a span of 5 bases. CDR3 loop: CASSEIRYGYTF. The CDR3 nucleotides read TGTGCCAGCAGTGAAATCCGCTATGGCTACACCTTC.

This clonotype came up a few times. The J gene is TRBJ2-7, the V gene TRBV6-2 or TRBV6-3; tentatively, D is TRBD2 (7 bases). The CDR3 runs to 13 residues. V was cut by 11 bases and J by 2 bases, with 16 bases left in between. Germline assignment: CDR1 MNHEY and CDR2 SVGEGT. The DNA for the CDR3 is TGTGCCGCAGGCCCGGGGGGCCCCTACGAGCAGTACTTC. It specifies CAAGPGGPYEQYF.

The chain combines TRBV7-2 with TRBJ2-5; D is tentatively TRBD1 or TRBD2 (5 bases each). The CDR3 has 15 residues. Germline V gene data show CDR1 as SGHTA and CDR2 as FQGNSA. V lost 1 base and J 9 bases, leaving 18 bases between the germline ends. The CDR3 reads CASSLEGTNGRAQYF. DNA for the CDR3: TGTGCCAGCAGCTTAGAAGGGACCAACGGCCGGGCCCAGTACTTC. Complete variable domain (other parts from reference TRBV7-2 and TRBJ2-5): GAGVSQSPSNKVTEKGKDVELRCDPISGHTALYWYRQSLGQGLEFLIYFQGNSAPDKSGLPSDRFSAERTGGSVSTLTIQRTQQEDSAVYLCASSLEGTNGRAQYFGPGTRLLVL.

The V call is TRBV19, the J call TRBJ2-2; D is perhaps TRBD1 (6 bases). CDR1 is LNHDA and CDR2 is SQIVND in the germline V gene (reference sequence). V was trimmed by 7 bases and J by 0 bases, leaving 21 bases between them. The CDR3 totals 18 residues. The CDR3 protein is CASTLGAGRYANTGELFF. In DNA form, the CDR3 reads TGTGCCAGTACCTTGGGGGCAGGGCGATACGCGAACACCGGGGAGCTGTTTTTT.

This clonotype was seen more than once but under ten times. The CDR3 nucleotides read TGTGCCAGCAGCTCAGTGCAGGAGGAGCAGTTCTTC. Protein product: CASSSVQEEQFF. The V gene is TRBV7-9, the J gene TRBJ2-1; D gene ambiguous. Trimming removed 4 bases at V and 10 bases at J, with 11 bases between. The CDR3 covers 12 residues. CDR1 is SEHNR, CDR2 FQNEAQ, per germline (reference sequence).

The CDR3 DNA reads TGCAGTGCTAGAGATCCACGAACAGGTCAGCACACTGAAGCTTTCTTT. Amino acids: CSARDPRTGQHTEAFF. This chain joins TRBV20-1 and TRBJ1-1, with D maybe TRBD1 (5 bases). The CDR3 is 16 residues long. The V gene lost 0 bases and the J gene lost 3 bases, with 17 bases spanning the gap. In germline, CDR1 is DFQATT, CDR2 SNEGSKA (reference sequence).

The chain uses TRBV6-6 and TRBJ2-3, with 9 bases fitting TRBD1. J was trimmed by 4 bases and V by 8 bases; bases with no gene match: 7. CDR1 MNHNY and CDR2 SVGAGI come from the germline V gene (reference sequence). The CDR3 contains 14 residues. The CDR3 DNA is TGTGCCAGCGAGACAGGGGGAGTGGCAGATACGCAGTATTTT. Translation: CASETGGVADTQYF.

The chain has TRBV18 and TRBJ2-3; TRBD2 matches 11 bases. The germline gives CDR1 KGHSH, CDR2 LQKENI. V lost 6 bases, J lost 2 bases, and 4 bases stayed unmatched. CDR3 length: 15 amino acids. The DNA of the CDR3 is TGTGCCAGCTCTCCTAGCGGGGGGACCACAGATACGCAGTATTTT. This translates into CASSPSGGTTDTQYF.

This clonotype was detected only a few times. The J gene is TRBJ1-1, the V gene TRBV30; weak D call: TRBD1 (6 bases). CDR1 and CDR2 (germline): GTSNPN, SVGIG (reference sequence). The V and J ends lost 1 base and 7 bases respectively, with 22 bases between them. The CDR3 is made up of 16 amino acids. CDR3 coding DNA: TGTGCCTGGAGTGCCCAGGGCTACAGGGACCGGGTTGAAGCTTTCTTT. Translation gives CAWSAQGYRDRVEAFF.